This T cell receptor (beta chain) was observed in a study of blood T cell repertoires in COVID-19. Whole-study context: Both acute and convalescent COVID-19 samples were obtained from the United States, Italy and Spain. T cells, B-cell-depleted T cells, or PBMCs supplied cDNA or gDNA.

TCRdb's copy holds only in-frame clones and misses some; the assay was immunoSEQ multiplex PCR. The top ten hold roughly 0.76% of the sample, which has roughly 200,000 clones, 85% to 95% seen once. The CDR3 sequence is 12 residues long. Trimming stripped 6 bases from V and 0 bases from J, with 5 bases between. Germline CDR1 is KGHSH and CDR2 is LQKENI. The Seattle patients, enrolled during active infection, were followed longitudinally. The sequence came from a man under 40 with COVID-19, enrolled during active disease. Sequencing was performed on peripheral blood. This rearrangement joins TRBV18 to TRBJ1-1, with D unclear. The chain's CDR3 is CASSLMNTEAFF. In DNA, the CDR3 is TGTGCCAGCTCTCTTATGAACACTGAAGCTTTCTTT.